These T cell receptor beta chains were read from a single sample in a study of early T cells in non-severe SARS-CoV-2 infection. A single record per CDR3 protein comes from TCRdb applying MiXCR to the 5' RACE reads. The sample consists of tens of thousands of distinct CDR3 sequences, 10% to 15% of them appearing once. Source material: whole blood. All receptors derive from an adult who was a healthcare worker with PCR-confirmed SARS-CoV-2 infection or an uninfected control (not recorded which). Each CDR3 is given with its conserved first and last residue. D genes are given only for firm matches. Clone size is given for some rows only: seen once, a few or many times, or a class if the clone is expanded.

V,size,J,D,DNA,CDR3
TRBV20-1,-,TRBJ2-7,-,TGCAGTGCCAATTCCCAGTCCTACGAGCAGTACTTC,CSANSQSYEQYF
TRBV20-1,few,TRBJ1-1,-,TGCAGTGCGAGTGGGGAGTGGAACACTGAAGCTTTCTTT,CSASGEWNTEAFF
TRBV6-2/TRBV6-3,-,TRBJ1-4,TRBD1,TGTGCCAGCAGTTCCGCCGGGACAGGGGACGAAAAACTGTTTTTT,CASSSAGTGDEKLFF
TRBV10-3,many,TRBJ1-5,-,TGTGCCATCAGTGAGTTTGGATCTAGCAATCAGCCCCAGCATTTT,CAISEFGSSNQPQHF
TRBV9,many,TRBJ2-1,TRBD2,TGTGCCAGCAGCGTAGGGGCTAGCGGGAGCTATGAGCAGTTCTTC,CASSVGASGSYEQFF
TRBV24-1,few,TRBJ2-4,TRBD1,TGTGCCACCAGTGATTTGGAGGACAGGTCCAAAAACATTCAGTACTTC,CATSDLEDRSKNIQYF
TRBV6-1,-,TRBJ1-3,-,TGTGCCAGCAACGCACAGACAGGCTCTGGAAACACCATATATTTT,CASNAQTGSGNTIYF
TRBV5-3,few,TRBJ2-3,-,TGTGCCAGAAGCTTGCTTGTATGGGACAACCATTCGGCAGATACGCAGTATTTT,CARSLLVWDNHSADTQYF
TRBV7-7,few,TRBJ2-5,TRBD1,TGTGCTAGCAGCTGGAGACAGGGGCAGACCCAGTACTTC,CASSWRQGQTQYF
TRBV29-1,-,TRBJ2-2,-,TGCAGCGTTGACAGCGAGAACACCGGGGAGCTGTTTTTT,CSVDSENTGELFF
TRBV7-3,few,TRBJ2-1,TRBD2,TGTGCCAGCAGTCAAAGCGGGAACAATGAGCAGTTCTTC,CASSQSGNNEQFF
TRBV7-9,-,TRBJ2-2,TRBD2,TGTGCCAGCAGCCCAGGGACTAGCGGGAGGACAAACACCGGGGAGCTGTTTTTT,CASSPGTSGRTNTGELFF
TRBV29-1,few,TRBJ2-3,-,TGCAGCGTTGAATCCTTGGGACGTACGCAGTATTTT,CSVESLGRTQYF
TRBV3-1,-,TRBJ2-1,-,TGTGCCAGCAGCCAAGCCCGGGGGCCTACACGGAATGAGCAGTTCTTC,CASSQARGPTRNEQFF
TRBV7-3,many,TRBJ2-7,-,TGTGCCAGCAGCTTGGACAATTTCTACGAGCAGTACTTC,CASSLDNFYEQYF
TRBV9,-,TRBJ2-1,TRBD2,TGTGCCAGCAGCGCCCTAGCGGGAAAGGACAATGAGCAGTTCTTC,CASSALAGKDNEQFF
TRBV18,few,TRBJ1-1,TRBD1,TGTGCCAGCTCACCACATCAACAGGGGAGTAGCGGCACTGAAGCTTTCTTT,CASSPHQQGSSGTEAFF
TRBV5-1,few,TRBJ2-5,TRBD1,TGCGCCAGCAGCTACCCTCGAGGACAGGGGCCGGAGACCCAGTACTTC,CASSYPRGQGPETQYF
TRBV20-1,-,TRBJ2-3,TRBD1,TGCAGTGCTAGCCGGGGGACAGGGGGCACAGATACGCAGTATTTT,CSASRGTGGTDTQYF
TRBV5-4,-,TRBJ2-7,-,TGTGCCAGCAGCAGCCAGGGGGGGGACTACGAGCAGTACTTC,CASSSQGGDYEQYF
TRBV20-1,-,TRBJ2-5,TRBD2,TGCAGTGCCGTAGGGGGGTCTCCTAGCGGGATAGAGACCCAGTACTTC,CSAVGGSPSGIETQYF
TRBV6-2/TRBV6-3,many,TRBJ2-6,-,TGTGCCAGCAGTTACAAGGGTTTTTTCTCTGGGGCCAACGTCCTGACTTTC,CASSYKGFFSGANVLTF
TRBV24-1,few,TRBJ2-3,TRBD2,TGTGCCACCAGTGATTCCGACGGACTAGCCACAGATACGCAGTATTTT,CATSDSDGLATDTQYF
TRBV10-3,many,TRBJ1-1,-,TGTGCCTCAGCATCGCAAGTGAACACTGAAGCTTTCTTT,CASASQVNTEAFF
TRBV15,few,TRBJ2-7,-,TGTGCCACCAGCAGAGTAGACCGGATAAGCTCCTACGAGCAGTACTTC,CATSRVDRISSYEQYF
TRBV4-1,few,TRBJ2-7,-,TGCGCCAGCAGCCAAGGGGTGGGTTACGAGCAGTACTTC,CASSQGVGYEQYF
TRBV9,many,TRBJ2-1,-,TGTGCCAGCAGTCCCTACGCCGGTATGGGTTACAATGAGCAGTTCTTC,CASSPYAGMGYNEQFF
TRBV18,-,TRBJ2-1,-,TGTGCCAGCTCACCGGGGACAATCGATGAGCAGTTCTTC,CASSPGTIDEQFF
TRBV2,few,TRBJ2-1,-,TGTGCCAGCAGTATAGCGAGCGAGGGAGAGCAGTTCTTC,CASSIASEGEQFF
TRBV29-1,many,TRBJ1-1,TRBD1,TGCAGCGCGGGTAAGGGACAGCCTAACACTGAAGCTTTCTTT,CSAGKGQPNTEAFF
TRBV11-2,-,TRBJ2-7,-,TGTGCCAGCAGGATGGTAGGGGGTTCCTACGAGCAGTACTTC,CASRMVGGSYEQYF
TRBV5-1,-,TRBJ2-4,TRBD1,TGCGCCAGCAGCTCGGGGACAGGGGGAAGCATTCAGTACTTC,CASSSGTGGSIQYF
TRBV11-2,many,TRBJ2-3,-,TGTGCCAGCAGCTTAGTGCCCGGGGGAACAGATACGCAGTATTTT,CASSLVPGGTDTQYF
TRBV29-1,-,TRBJ1-1,-,TGCAGCGTTCTCAGGGCAGCCGGTGGAGCTTTCTTT,CSVLRAAGGAFF
TRBV14,-,TRBJ2-2,-,TGTGCCAGCAGCCCTCAACCGGGACAGAACACCGGGGAGCTGTTTTTT,CASSPQPGQNTGELFF
TRBV12-3/TRBV12-4,many,TRBJ2-1,TRBD2,TGTGCCAGCAGGATCCGGGACTACGTCCATGAGCAGTTCTTC,CASRIRDYVHEQFF
TRBV12-3/TRBV12-4,few,TRBJ2-2,TRBD1,TGTGCCAGCAGTCCACAGGGGGTCTACACCGGGGAGCTGTTTTTT,CASSPQGVYTGELFF
TRBV7-2,few,TRBJ1-1,TRBD1,TGTGCCAGCAGCCCTACAGGGGCCGGTAGGAGTACTGAAGCTTTCTTT,CASSPTGAGRSTEAFF
TRBV18,once,TRBJ2-1,-,TGTGCCAGCTCACCACCCATAGGGAGCAATGAGCAGTTCTTC,CASSPPIGSNEQFF
TRBV12-3/TRBV12-4,few,TRBJ1-3,TRBD1,TGTGCCAGCAGTCCCCGGGACAGGAACTCTGGAAACACCATATATTTT,CASSPRDRNSGNTIYF
TRBV7-9,-,TRBJ2-7,TRBD2,TGTGCCAGCAGCTTGGCTAGCGGGATCTACTACGAGCAGTACTTC,CASSLASGIYYEQYF
TRBV3-1,few,TRBJ2-5,-,TGTGCCAGCAGCGAAAGGGCTCTCCAAGAGACCCAGTACTTC,CASSERALQETQYF
TRBV12-3/TRBV12-4,many,TRBJ1-5,-,TGTGCCAGCAGTTTAGGGGCAGGGAGCAATCAGCCCCAGCATTTT,CASSLGAGSNQPQHF
TRBV7-9,few,TRBJ1-5,-,TGTGCCAGCAGCTTAAGTTCAGGCCAGAATAATCAGCCCCAGCATTTT,CASSLSSGQNNQPQHF
TRBV19,-,TRBJ2-2,-,TGTGCCAGTAGTAAGACAGGGAACACCGGGGAGCTGTTTTTT,CASSKTGNTGELFF
TRBV20-1,-,TRBJ2-7,-,TGCAGTGCTGGCGGGATCGCGGCGACCTACGAGCAGTACTTC,CSAGGIAATYEQYF
TRBV12-3/TRBV12-4,many,TRBJ1-1,-,TGTGCCAGCACCCAGGATTTGAACACTGAAGCTTTCTTT,CASTQDLNTEAFF
TRBV7-3,few,TRBJ2-1,TRBD2,TGTGCCAGCAGCTTTAGAGGCCCTAGTCTAGCGGGCAACAATGAGCAGTTCTTC,CASSFRGPSLAGNNEQFF
TRBV29-1,-,TRBJ2-3,-,TGCAGCGTTGAACCCCAGTGGGATACGCAGTATTTT,CSVEPQWDTQYF
TRBV6-2/TRBV6-3,few,TRBJ2-7,TRBD1,TGTGCCAGCAGTTTCCCGGGACAGGGGTACGAGCAGTACTTC,CASSFPGQGYEQYF
TRBV27,-,TRBJ1-1,-,TGTGCCAGCAGGGAGATCATGAACACTGAAGCTTTCTTT,CASREIMNTEAFF
TRBV5-5,few,TRBJ2-7,-,TGTGCCAGCAGCTTGGTGAGAGGCGAGCAGTACTTC,CASSLVRGEQYF
TRBV11-2,few,TRBJ2-7,-,TGTGCCAGCAGCTTAGTGGGGACCTATCGACCCCACTCCTACGAGCAGTACTTC,CASSLVGTYRPHSYEQYF
TRBV6-1,few,TRBJ2-5,TRBD2,TGTGCCAGCAGTATACCGGGACTACGAGAGACCCAGTACTTC,CASSIPGLRETQYF
TRBV2,few,TRBJ2-4,TRBD1,TGTGCCAGCAGTGAAGGGACAGGCAAAAACATTCAGTACTTC,CASSEGTGKNIQYF
TRBV27,-,TRBJ1-4,TRBD1,TGTGCCAGCAGTGCGGGACAGTATAATGAAAAACTGTTTTTT,CASSAGQYNEKLFF
TRBV3-1,-,TRBJ2-5,-,TGTGCCAGCAGCCAGGCCGAGAGCAAGACCCAGTACTTC,CASSQAESKTQYF
TRBV20-1,many,TRBJ1-1,-,TGCAGTGCTCGTTCTATGAACACTGAAGCTTTCTTT,CSARSMNTEAFF